The clone carrying this T cell receptor (beta chain) was observed once. The antigen remains unidentified. This record belongs to a study of T cell repertoires in ileal Crohn's disease. General study results and limits: Endoscopic recurrence occurred in every patient whose clonality exceeded 26.8%.

Assay: immunoSEQ multiplex PCR; the TCRdb copy retains only in-frame clones and omits some. Of 7,300 or so clones listed, 84% are singletons. CDR1 and CDR2 (germline): SGHNT, YYREEE (reference sequence). V was cut by 1 base and J by 1 base, with 14 bases left in between. There are 16 residues in the CDR3. The sample comprised ileal tissue. This TCR derives from an adult with Crohn's disease. The chain joins TRBV5-4 to TRBJ1-1; unclear D gene. The CDR3 DNA reads as TGTGCCAGCAGCTTGAAAGTCGGGATTGAGAACACTGAAGCTTTCTTT. Translated: CASSLKVGIENTEAFF.